Below, one T cell receptor (beta chain) is given with its context. The antigen it recognizes is unknown. No base quality information exists; no much larger clone differs at one position. This record comes from a study of blood T cell repertoires in COVID-19 (TCRdb year 2020). The study in broad terms: Collaborator samples came from the United States, Italy and Spain and covered acute and convalescent phases of COVID-19. The material from the prospective study consisted of cDNA or gDNA derived from T cells, B-cell-depleted T cells, or PBMCs. The dataset comprised deeply sampled blood TCRbeta repertoires from subjects exposed to, actively infected with, or recovered from COVID-19. The repertoires were made available in a free public database intended to serve as a resource for research on the immune response to SARS-CoV-2. Samples were obtained from the ongoing ImmuneRACE study (first 160 participants) and from 1,200 or so subjects provided by 6 global collaborators. The sample metadata nearly always contained a de-identified subject ID, COVID-19 status, age in years and sex. Where available, HLA class I and class II types were taken from metadata supplied by the sample provider and were not determined by assay-based typing. Beyond this particular receptor, the publication reports: Clinical and demographic metadata were provided uncurated, with the amount varying by source and participant.

Each collaborating institution followed its own protocols to collect whole blood in K2EDTA tubes. Collaborator samples were shipped for TCRbeta analysis as frozen whole blood, isolated PBMCs, or DNA extracted from either sample type. TCRbeta CDR3 regions were amplified from genomic DNA using the immunoSEQ Assay, a bias-controlled multiplex PCR. Regarding the original processing steps: Nucleated cell counts per sample were estimated from amplification of reference gene primers within the assay. To quantify the absolute abundance of each unique TCRbeta CDR3 rearrangement, sequence reads were collapsed and filtered. For each sample, productive Simpson clonality was calculated by taking the square root of Simpson's diversity index across productive rearrangements. What TCRdb holds here is the immuneACCESS table cut down to in-frame rearrangements. Part of the clones is not present; checked against another copy, under half of the missing clones reflect an unresolved V gene, and the others are unexplained. The V and J calls and the clone size are those of that table, but D and trimming were determined from the DNA. The sample profile shows approximately 150,000 clones; around 89% of them were found once. Around 2.1% of the sample rests with the top ten.

The junction shows trimming of 0 bases on V and 3 bases on J, plus 9 bases between the germline ends. According to the germline V gene, CDR1 reads SGHVS and CDR2 reads FQNEAQ. From cysteine to phenylalanine, the CDR3 is 15 amino acids long. Only the CDR3 portion is preserved as DNA: 45 bases, with reading frame beginning at the first base. The sequenced sample consisted of peripheral blood. This TCR derives from a man in his 70s with active COVID-19. The chain was built from TRBV7-8 and TRBJ2-1; TRBD2 is possibly the D segment (5 matching bases). CDR3 region: CASSLAETNYNEQFF. The nucleotides are TGTGCCAGCAGCTTAGCTGAGACTAACTACAATGAGCAGTTCTTC.